A single sample gave rise to the 30 T cell receptor beta chains below, sequenced in a study of T cells after posttransplantation cyclophosphamide. Assay: immunoSEQ multiplex PCR; the TCRdb copy retains only in-frame clones and omits some. The sample lists about 5,400 clones; about 94% were seen once. The specimen was CD4+ T cells sorted from bone marrow. These receptors were taken from a woman in her fifties or sixties in good health, CMV-negative, and a related stem cell transplant donor.

The V gene is TRBV7-2, the J gene TRBJ2-7; tentatively, D is TRBD2 (6 bases). The CDR3 is 14 amino acids. Trimming pared 3 bases from V and 0 bases from J, leaving 9 bases between. Germline V gene data show CDR1 as SGHTA and CDR2 as FQGNSA. CDR3 protein: CASSFGGSSYEQYF. The CDR3 coding sequence is TGTGCCAGCAGCTTCGGAGGGTCCTCCTACGAGCAGTACTTC.

This chain links TRBV19 with TRBJ2-4, with TRBD2 matching over 9 bases. CDR1 and CDR2 (germline): LNHDA, SQIVND (reference sequence). J gave up 2 bases and V 2 bases, and 10 bases lay outside the gene matches. This CDR3 has 18 amino acids. CDR3 DNA: TGTGCCAGTAGTATAAGCGGCCTGGCGGGGGGGTCCAAAAACATTCAGTACTTC. As protein: CASSISGLAGGSKNIQYF.

The chain couples TRBV5-1 to TRBJ2-3; 7 bases map to TRBD2. Losses at the gene ends were 3 bases for V and 0 bases for J; bases not matched to a gene: 1. Germline V gene data show CDR1 as SGHRS and CDR2 as YFSETQ. The CDR3 consists of 14 residues. CDR3 in amino acids: CASSSSGSTDTQYF. CDR3 DNA: TGCGCCAGCAGCTCTAGCGGTAGCACAGATACGCAGTATTTT.

This chain connects TRBV4-3 to TRBJ1-1; D call uncertain. In germline, CDR1 is LGHNA, CDR2 YSLEER. V was shortened by 0 bases and J by 6 bases, with 17 bases between the two germline ends. The CDR3 runs to 16 residues. The CDR3 DNA is TGCGCCAGCAGCCAAGATATTGCGGGCGTGAGCGCTGAAGCTTTCTTT. It yields the protein CASSQDIAGVSAEAFF.

The V and J genes are TRBV5-1 and TRBJ2-3; TRBD1 matches 9 bases. Looked up from germline, CDR1 is SGHRS and CDR2 is YFSETQ. The CDR3 covers 16 residues. The V segment lost 1 base and the J segment 2 bases; nucleotides outside the gene matches: 5. Here the CDR3 reads CASSLKQGAFTDTQYF. The CDR3, as DNA: TGCGCCAGCAGCTTGAAACAGGGGGCTTTCACAGATACGCAGTATTTT.

This chain connects TRBV28 to TRBJ2-2; D unresolved. CDR3 length: 13 amino acids. Germline assignment: CDR1 MDHEN and CDR2 SYDVKM. The V end was cut by 6 bases, the J end by 5 bases, with 10 bases between. The chain's CDR3 is CASSQARTGELFF. The CDR3 bases are TGTGCCAGCAGCCAAGCGAGGACCGGGGAGCTGTTTTTT.

J is TRBJ1-6 and V is TRBV7-9; 8 bases map to TRBD1. CDR3 length equals 15 residues. V was pared by 5 bases and J by 8 bases, with 8 bases of the junction left unmatched. The V gene's germline CDR1 is SEHNR and CDR2 FQNEAQ (reference sequence). The CDR3 spells CASSLQGAGDSPLHF. The CDR3 nucleotides are TGTGCCAGCAGCCTTCAGGGGGCGGGGGATTCACCCCTCCACTTT.

The chain links TRBV2 to TRBJ1-5; D unresolved. V was pared by 5 bases and J by 9 bases, with 14 bases between. The CDR3 contains 13 residues. CDR1 and CDR2 from the germline V gene are SNHLY and FYNNEI. The CDR3, as DNA: TGTGCCAGCAGTTTGGCCCAGGAAGGGCCCCAGCATTTT. Protein sequence: CASSLAQEGPQHF. The full variable domain, in which reference TRBV2 and TRBJ1-5 provide the parts outside the CDR3, is EPEVTQTPSHQVTQMGQEVILRCVPISNHLYFYWYRQILGQKVEFLVSFYNNEISEKSEIFDDQFSVERPDGSNFTLKIRSTKLEDSAMYFCASSLAQEGPQHFGDGTRLSIL.

In this sample, this clone turned up once. The CDR3 DNA sequence: TGTGCCAGCAAGCGGACGGTGGGGGGGGGAGAGACCCAGTACTTC. As protein: CASKRTVGGGETQYF. The gene calls are TRBV6-1 and TRBJ2-5, with 7 bases lining up with TRBD2. The V and J ends lost 7 bases and 4 bases, in that order; junction bases with no gene match: 12. This CDR3 has 15 residues. Germline V gene data show CDR1 as MNHNS and CDR2 as SASEGT.

The J gene is TRBJ2-3, the V gene TRBV11-3, with a weak D call TRBD2 (6 bases). Trimming pared 1 base from V and 3 bases from J, leaving 14 bases between. Looked up from germline, CDR1 is SGHNT and CDR2 is YENEEA. The CDR3 is 16 residues long. CDR3 loop: CASSLGMRGWTDTQYF. The CDR3 bases are TGTGCCAGCAGCTTAGGCATGCGGGGTTGGACAGATACGCAGTATTTT.

This sequence joins TRBV30 and TRBJ2-3; 8 nucleotides align to TRBD2. CDR3 length equals 14 residues. After removal of 3 bases from V and 4 bases from J, the junction contained 6 bases not matched to a gene. The germline gives CDR1 GTSNPN, CDR2 SVGIG (reference sequence). The CDR3 sequence: CAWREAGGADTQYF. The CDR3 DNA sequence: TGTGCCTGGAGGGAGGCGGGAGGAGCAGATACGCAGTATTTT. Full variable domain (outside the CDR3, taken from reference TRBV30 and TRBJ2-3): SQTIHQWPATLVQPVGSPLSLECTVEGTSNPNLYWYRQAAGRGLQLLFYSVGIGQISSEVPQNLSASRPQDRQFILSSKKLLLSDSGFYLCAWREAGGADTQYFGPGTRLTVL.

The chain has TRBV5-4 and TRBJ2-2; 13 bases are a match to TRBD2. The CDR3 runs to 17 residues. The germline gives CDR1 SGHNT, CDR2 YYREEE (reference sequence). V dropped 2 bases and J dropped 7; count of bases not matched to a gene: 8. The CDR3 DNA sequence: TGTGCCAGCAGCTTCGGGGGACTAGCGGGACGCGGCGGGGAGCTGTTTTTT. It specifies CASSFGGLAGRGGELFF.

J is TRBJ2-7 and V is TRBV28, with 8 positions matching TRBD1. Germline V gene data show CDR1 as MDHEN and CDR2 as SYDVKM. Trimming at V came to 5 bases and at J to 3 bases, leaving 6 bases not matched to a gene. This CDR3 has 14 amino acids. In nucleotides, the CDR3 is TGTGCCAGCAGTACGACAGGGGCCCTCTACGAGCAGTACGTC. Residues: CASSTTGALYEQYV.

J is TRBJ2-1 and V is TRBV7-2; maybe TRBD1 (6 bases). Germline V gives CDR1 SGHTA, CDR2 FQGNSA. The CDR3 totals 15 residues. Trimming left V 2 bases short and J 5 bases short, with 13 bases between. The CDR3 is CASSLLVGGNNEQFF. The DNA for the CDR3 is TGTGCCAGCAGCTTATTGGTAGGGGGAAACAATGAGCAGTTCTTC.

This chain links TRBV7-8 with TRBJ2-3; a possible D gene is TRBD1 (5 bases). V was clipped by 8 bases and J by 1 base, with 7 bases between them. The CDR3 is 12 residues long. In germline, CDR1 is SGHVS, CDR2 FQNEAQ. CDR3 sequence: CASGRGTDTQYF. CDR3 bases: TGTGCCAGCGGCAGGGGCACAGATACGCAGTATTTT.

The chain joins TRBV7-8 to TRBJ2-5; D is unclear. This CDR3 contains 15 residues. Trimming cost V 5 bases and J 0 bases, with 13 bases left between them. CDR1 and CDR2 from the germline V gene are SGHVS and FQNEAQ. The CDR3 nucleotides are TGTGCCAGCAGCGCCGGTACGATCCACCAAGAGACCCAGTACTTC. Translated, it gives CASSAGTIHQETQYF.

Of note for this clone: Sequence at one end of the junction differs from germline and may be a read error. Other DNA sequences in the same sample also yield this CDR3. V gene TRBV27 combines with J gene TRBJ1-6, with 7 positions matching TRBD1. Germline V gives CDR1 MNHEY, CDR2 SMNVEV (reference sequence). This CDR3 is 14 amino acids long. CDR3 protein: CASRGTAYNSPLHF. Here the CDR3 DNA reads TGTGCCAGCAGAGGGACAGCATATAATTCCCCCCTCCACTTT.

This chain uses TRBV11-1 with TRBJ2-3, with a possible D match to TRBD1 (5 bases). The germline gives CDR1 SGHAT, CDR2 FQDESV (reference sequence). Trimming removed 5 bases from V and 2 bases from J, with 14 bases in between. This CDR3 comprises 15 residues. CDR3 amino acids: CASSLGPSTTDTQYF. The CDR3 DNA is TGTGCCAGCAGCCTGGGGCCGTCCACCACAGATACGCAGTATTTT.

On this clone: The germline gene is not matched at one end of the junction; a read error may be the cause. The same CDR3 can be traced to other DNA sequences in this sample. The chain links TRBV4-3 to TRBJ1-4, with 10 bases that match TRBD1. Germline loops: CDR1 LGHNA, CDR2 YSLEER. This CDR3 is 14 amino acids long. This CDR3 is CASSPTGGSEKLFF. The CDR3 DNA is TGCGCCAGCAGCCCGACAGGGGGCAGTGAAAAACTGTTCTTT.

This chain connects TRBV9 to TRBJ1-1; D is uncertain. There are 16 residues in the CDR3. Germline V lookup: CDR1 SGDLS, CDR2 YYNGEE. Trimming took off 0 bases at V and 3 bases at J, with 15 bases between the two ends. CDR3 nucleotides: TGTGCCAGCAGCGTAGGACTGAGCGACGGAGACACTGAAGCTTTCTTT. Its protein is CASSVGLSDGDTEAFF.

The chain carries TRBV28 and TRBJ1-6; TRBD1 matches 8 bases. Unmatched junction bases numbered 3, after V lost 3 bases and J lost 5 bases. The germline V gene encodes CDR1 MDHEN and CDR2 SYDVKM. This CDR3 region has 15 residues. The CDR3 loop is CASSFQTGDNSPLHF. The CDR3 DNA is TGTGCCAGCAGTTTCCAGACAGGGGATAATTCACCCCTCCACTTT.

This chain uses TRBV6-5 with TRBJ1-2, with a tentative D call TRBD1 (5 bases). This CDR3 has 14 residues. CDR1 and CDR2 from the germline V gene are MNHEY and SVGAGI. V was trimmed by 2 bases and J by 3 bases, leaving 10 bases between them. The CDR3 nucleotides are TGTGCCAGCAGTTACGACAGAGTACACTATGGCTACACCTTC. This gives the protein CASSYDRVHYGYTF.

V usage is TRBV29-1 and J usage is TRBJ2-3; 11 nucleotides match TRBD2. The CDR3 runs to 13 residues. Germline values: CDR1 SQVTM, CDR2 ANQGSEA. V was clipped by 6 bases and J by 8 bases; unmatched bases: 7. CDR3: CSVPSGRWGTQYF. The DNA for the CDR3 is TGCAGCGTACCTAGCGGGAGGTGGGGTACGCAGTATTTT.

This clone was picked up one time. This chain uses TRBV4-2 with TRBJ1-5, with 8 positions matching TRBD1. V dropped 0 bases and J dropped 3; count of bases not matched to a gene: 4. Germline V gene data show CDR1 as LGHNA and CDR2 as YNFKEQ. This CDR3 comprises 16 residues. The chain's CDR3 is CASSQDQGASNQPQHF. In DNA form, the CDR3 reads TGTGCCAGCAGCCAAGATCAGGGGGCCTCCAATCAGCCCCAGCATTTT.

The chain couples TRBV18 to TRBJ1-2; 8 bases fit TRBD1. The CDR3 has 15 residues. Germline CDR1 KGHSH, CDR2 LQKENI. V trimming: 4 bases; J trimming: 4 bases; junction bases outside the gene matches: 8. CDR3 loop: CASSQGTGQVYGYTF. The CDR3 DNA sequence: TGTGCCAGCTCACAGGGGACGGGACAGGTCTATGGCTACACCTTC.

V and J are TRBV19 and TRBJ2-1, with 10 nucleotides matching TRBD2. The V and J ends lost 5 bases and 4 bases, in that order; junction bases with no gene match: 8. The V gene's germline CDR1 is LNHDA and CDR2 SQIVND (reference sequence). There are 16 residues in the CDR3. CDR3 residues: CASSSRTSGGYNEQFF. The CDR3 coding sequence is TGTGCCAGTAGTTCAAGGACTAGCGGAGGTTACAATGAGCAGTTCTTC. Filled out from reference TRBV19 and TRBJ2-1, the complete variable domain reads DGGITQSPKYLFRKEGQNVTLSCEQNLNHDAMYWYRQDPGQGLRLIYYSQIVNDFQKGDIAEGYSVSREKKESFPLTVTSAQKNPTAFYLCASSSRTSGGYNEQFFGPGTRLTVL.

CDR3 region: CASSLPPHRPNGYTF. CDR3 bases: TGTGCCAGCAGTTTACCCCCCCACAGGCCTAATGGCTACACCTTC. V and J are TRBV28 and TRBJ1-2; D perhaps matches TRBD1 (5 bases). CDR3 length: 15 residues. CDR1 and CDR2 (germline): MDHEN, SYDVKM. The V and J ends lost 2 bases and 6 bases respectively, with 16 bases between them.

Here the CDR3 reads CASSLRDWGRDNEQFF. The CDR3 nucleotides read TGTGCCAGCAGCTTACGGGACTGGGGTAGGGACAATGAGCAGTTCTTC. This chain joins TRBV7-9 and TRBJ2-1; perhaps TRBD2 as D (6 bases). Trimming took 2 bases from V and 5 from J, leaving 16 bases between them. Germline lookup yields CDR1 SEHNR and CDR2 FQNEAQ (reference sequence). The CDR3 sequence is 16 residues long.

The V gene is TRBV30, the J gene TRBJ2-3; TRBD2 aligns across 10 bases. The germline V gene encodes CDR1 GTSNPN and CDR2 SVGIG (reference sequence). CDR3 length: 16 residues. Trimming cost V 3 bases and J 7 bases; bases outside gene matches: 13. In nucleotides, the CDR3 is TGTGCCTGGAGCGAGGGGTCTAGCGGGAGTAAAAATACGCAGTATTTT. Its translation is CAWSEGSSGSKNTQYF.

This rearrangement joins TRBV27 to TRBJ1-3; perhaps TRBD1 as D (5 bases). The CDR3 has 14 residues. Germline values: CDR1 MNHEY, CDR2 SMNVEV (reference sequence). The V and J ends lost 6 bases and 2 bases respectively, with 11 bases between them. DNA of the CDR3: TGTGCCAGCAGACATACAGGCCCTGGAAACACCATATATTTT. Translated, it gives CASRHTGPGNTIYF.